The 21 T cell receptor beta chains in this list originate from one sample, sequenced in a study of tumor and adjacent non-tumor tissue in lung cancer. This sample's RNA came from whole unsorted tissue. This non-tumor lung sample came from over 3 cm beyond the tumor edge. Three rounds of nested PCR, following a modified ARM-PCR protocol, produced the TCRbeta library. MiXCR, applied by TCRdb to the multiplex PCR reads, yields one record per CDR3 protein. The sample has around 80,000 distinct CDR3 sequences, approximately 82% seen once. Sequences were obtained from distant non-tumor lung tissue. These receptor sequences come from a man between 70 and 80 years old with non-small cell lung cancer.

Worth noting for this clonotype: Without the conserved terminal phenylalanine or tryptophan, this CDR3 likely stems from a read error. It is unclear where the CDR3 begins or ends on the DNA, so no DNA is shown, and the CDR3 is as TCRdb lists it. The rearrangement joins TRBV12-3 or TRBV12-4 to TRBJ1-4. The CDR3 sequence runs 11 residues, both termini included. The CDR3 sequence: CATSQPFLGFL.

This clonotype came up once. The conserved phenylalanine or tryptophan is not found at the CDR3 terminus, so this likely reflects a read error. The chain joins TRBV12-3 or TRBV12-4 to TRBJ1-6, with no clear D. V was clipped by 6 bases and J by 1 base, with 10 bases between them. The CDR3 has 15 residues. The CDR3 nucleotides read TGTGCCAGCAGCGGAGTGAGGTCCTATAATTCACCCCTCCACTAT. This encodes CASSGVRSYNSPLHY.

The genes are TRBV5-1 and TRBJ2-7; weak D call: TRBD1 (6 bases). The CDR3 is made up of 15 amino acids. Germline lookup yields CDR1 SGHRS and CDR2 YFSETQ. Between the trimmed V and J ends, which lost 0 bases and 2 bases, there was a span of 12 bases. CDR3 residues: CASSLVGQSAYEQYF. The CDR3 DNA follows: TGCGCCAGCAGCTTGGTCGGACAGAGCGCCTACGAGCAGTACTTC.

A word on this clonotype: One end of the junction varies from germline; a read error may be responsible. For the CDR3, the DNA is TGCGCCACCAGTGATCTACTCGGACAGGGAAAGAACTATGGCTACACCTTC. Its protein is CATSDLLGQGKNYGYTF. The gene calls are TRBV24-1 and TRBJ1-2; 8 nucleotides match TRBD1. The CDR3 runs to 17 residues. CDR1 is KGHDR, CDR2 SFDVKD, per germline.

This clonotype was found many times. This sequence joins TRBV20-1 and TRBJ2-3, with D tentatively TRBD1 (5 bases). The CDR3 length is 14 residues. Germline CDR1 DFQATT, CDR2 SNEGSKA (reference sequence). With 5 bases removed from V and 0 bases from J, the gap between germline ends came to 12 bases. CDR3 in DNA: TGCAGTGCTCAGACAGCTCCTAGCACAGATACGCAGTATTTT. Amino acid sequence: CSAQTAPSTDTQYF.

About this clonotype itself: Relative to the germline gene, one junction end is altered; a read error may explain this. The CDR3 loop is CASRLGPGEMFF. The CDR3 bases are TGTGCCAGCAGGTTAGGGCCCGGGGAGATGTTTTTT. The chain has TRBV13 and TRBJ2-2, with D possibly TRBD2 on 5 matching bases. The CDR3 contains 12 residues. From germline, CDR1 is PRHDT and CDR2 FYEKMQ (reference sequence).

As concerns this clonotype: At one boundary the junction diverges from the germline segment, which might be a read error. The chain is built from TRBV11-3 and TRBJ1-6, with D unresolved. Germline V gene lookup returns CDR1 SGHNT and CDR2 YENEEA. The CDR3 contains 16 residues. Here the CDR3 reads CASSSLPGNEGSPIHF. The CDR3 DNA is TGTGCCAGCAGCTCCCTTCCGGGAAATGAAGGATCACCCATCCACTTT. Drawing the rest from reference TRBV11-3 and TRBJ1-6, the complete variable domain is EAGVVQSPRYKIIEKKQPVAFWCNPISGHNTLYWYLQNLGQGPELLIRYENEEAVDDSQLPKDRFSAERLKGVDSTLKIQPAELGDSAVYLCASSSLPGNEGSPIHFGNGTRLTVT.

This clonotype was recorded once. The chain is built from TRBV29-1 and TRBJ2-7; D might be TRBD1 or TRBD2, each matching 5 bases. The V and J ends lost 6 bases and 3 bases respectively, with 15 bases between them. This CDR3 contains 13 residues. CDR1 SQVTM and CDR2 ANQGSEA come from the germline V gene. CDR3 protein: CSVGRGVNYEQYF. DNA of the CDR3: TGCAGCGTAGGAAGAGGGGTCAACTACGAGCAGTACTTC.

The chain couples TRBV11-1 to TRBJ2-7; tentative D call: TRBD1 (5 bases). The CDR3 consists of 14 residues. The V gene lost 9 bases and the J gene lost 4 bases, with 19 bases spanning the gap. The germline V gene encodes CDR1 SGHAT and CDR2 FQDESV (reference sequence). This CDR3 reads CASSTRVANYEQYF. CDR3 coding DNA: TGTGCCAGTAGCACCAGGGTTGCAAATTACGAGCAGTACTTC.

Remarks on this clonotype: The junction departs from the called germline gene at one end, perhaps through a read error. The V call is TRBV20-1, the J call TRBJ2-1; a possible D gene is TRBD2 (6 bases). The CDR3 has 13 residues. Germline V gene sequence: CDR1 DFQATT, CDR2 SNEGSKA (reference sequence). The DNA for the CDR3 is TGCAGTGCTACAGGCGGGGCCTATAATGAGCAGTTCTTC. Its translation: CSATGGAYNEQFF.

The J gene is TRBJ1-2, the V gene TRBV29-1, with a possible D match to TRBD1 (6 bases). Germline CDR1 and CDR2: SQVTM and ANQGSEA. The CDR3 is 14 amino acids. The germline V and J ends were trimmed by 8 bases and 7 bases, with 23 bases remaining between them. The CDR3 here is CSIQVPGQGSGYTF. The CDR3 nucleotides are TGCAGCATTCAAGTTCCGGGACAAGGGAGTGGCTACACCTTC. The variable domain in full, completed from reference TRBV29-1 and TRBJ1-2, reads SAVISQKPSRDICQRGTSLTIQCQVDSQVTMMFWYRQQPGQSLTLIATANQGSEATYESGFVIDKFPISRPNLTFSTLTVSNMSPEDSSIYLCSIQVPGQGSGYTFGSGTRLTVV.

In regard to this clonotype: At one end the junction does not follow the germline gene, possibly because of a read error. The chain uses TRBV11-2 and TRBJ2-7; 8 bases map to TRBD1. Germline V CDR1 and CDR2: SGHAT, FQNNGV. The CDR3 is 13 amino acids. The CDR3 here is CASSSDRVHEQYF. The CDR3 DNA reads TGCGCCAGCAGCTCGGACAGGGTCCACGAGCAGTACTTC. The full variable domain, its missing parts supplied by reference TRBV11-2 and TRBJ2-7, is EAGVAQSPRYKIIEKRQSVAFWCNPISGHATLYWYQQILGQGPKLLIQFQNNGVVDDSQLPKDRFSAERLKGVDSTLKIQPAKLEDSAVYLCASSSDRVHEQYFGPGTRLTVT.

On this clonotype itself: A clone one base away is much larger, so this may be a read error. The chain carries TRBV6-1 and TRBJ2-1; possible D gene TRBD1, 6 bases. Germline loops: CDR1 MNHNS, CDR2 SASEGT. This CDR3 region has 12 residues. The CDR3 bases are TGTGCCAGCGGATTCCTAGGGGGTGAGCAGTTATTC. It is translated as CASGFLGGEQLF.

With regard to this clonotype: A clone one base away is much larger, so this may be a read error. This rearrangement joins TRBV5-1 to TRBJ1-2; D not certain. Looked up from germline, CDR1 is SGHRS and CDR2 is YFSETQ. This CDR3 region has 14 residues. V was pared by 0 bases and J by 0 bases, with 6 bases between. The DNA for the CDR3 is TGCGCCAGCAGCTTGGATCCAGCTAACTATGGCTACACCTTC. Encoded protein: CASSLDPANYGYTF.

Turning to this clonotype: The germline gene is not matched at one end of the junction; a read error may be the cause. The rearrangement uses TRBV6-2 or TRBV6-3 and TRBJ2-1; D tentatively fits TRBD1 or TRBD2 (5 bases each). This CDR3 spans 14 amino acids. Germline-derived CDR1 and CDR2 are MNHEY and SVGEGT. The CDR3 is CVSTWGLFYNEQFF. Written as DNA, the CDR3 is TGTGTCAGCACTTGGGGGTTATTCTACAATGAGCAATTCTTC.

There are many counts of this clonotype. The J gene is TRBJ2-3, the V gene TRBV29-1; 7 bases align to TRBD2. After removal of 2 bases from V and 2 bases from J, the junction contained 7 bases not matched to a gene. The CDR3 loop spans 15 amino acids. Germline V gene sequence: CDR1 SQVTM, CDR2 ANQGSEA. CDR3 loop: CSVETASGNTDTQYF. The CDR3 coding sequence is TGCAGCGTTGAAACAGCTAGCGGAAACACAGATACGCAGTATTTT.

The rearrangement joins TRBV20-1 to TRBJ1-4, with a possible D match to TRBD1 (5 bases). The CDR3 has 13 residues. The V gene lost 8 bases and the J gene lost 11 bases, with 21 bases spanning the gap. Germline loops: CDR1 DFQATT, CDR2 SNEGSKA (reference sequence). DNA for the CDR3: TGCAGTACTACAGAATCTTCGGGACGGAAACTGTTTTTT. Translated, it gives CSTTESSGRKLFF.

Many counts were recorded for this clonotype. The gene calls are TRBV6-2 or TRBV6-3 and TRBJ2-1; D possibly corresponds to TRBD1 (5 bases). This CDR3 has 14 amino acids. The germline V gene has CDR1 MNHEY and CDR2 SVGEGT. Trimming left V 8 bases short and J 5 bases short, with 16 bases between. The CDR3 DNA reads TGTGCCAGCGTTCACGGGTCAGGGAACAATGAGCAGTTCTTC. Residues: CASVHGSGNNEQFF.

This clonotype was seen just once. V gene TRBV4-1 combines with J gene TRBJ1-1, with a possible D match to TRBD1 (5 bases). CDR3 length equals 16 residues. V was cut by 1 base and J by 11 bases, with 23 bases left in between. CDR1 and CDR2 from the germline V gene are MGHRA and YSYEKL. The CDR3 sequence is CASSQAPRGAASWAFF. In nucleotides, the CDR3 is TGCGCCAGCAGCCAAGCTCCCCGGGGCGCCGCTAGTTGGGCTTTCTTT.

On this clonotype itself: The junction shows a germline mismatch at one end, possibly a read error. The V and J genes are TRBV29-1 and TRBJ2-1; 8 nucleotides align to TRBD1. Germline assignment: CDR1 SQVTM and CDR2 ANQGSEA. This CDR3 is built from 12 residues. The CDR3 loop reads CSVERQGTDQFF. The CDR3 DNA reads TGCAGTGTTGAAAGACAGGGGACTGATCAGTTCTTC.

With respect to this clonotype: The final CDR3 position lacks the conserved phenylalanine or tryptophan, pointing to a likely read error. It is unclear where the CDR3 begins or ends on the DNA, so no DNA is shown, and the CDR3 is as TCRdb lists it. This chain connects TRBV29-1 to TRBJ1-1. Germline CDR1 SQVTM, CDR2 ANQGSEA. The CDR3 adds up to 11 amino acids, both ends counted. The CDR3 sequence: CSIIVVPEDFV.